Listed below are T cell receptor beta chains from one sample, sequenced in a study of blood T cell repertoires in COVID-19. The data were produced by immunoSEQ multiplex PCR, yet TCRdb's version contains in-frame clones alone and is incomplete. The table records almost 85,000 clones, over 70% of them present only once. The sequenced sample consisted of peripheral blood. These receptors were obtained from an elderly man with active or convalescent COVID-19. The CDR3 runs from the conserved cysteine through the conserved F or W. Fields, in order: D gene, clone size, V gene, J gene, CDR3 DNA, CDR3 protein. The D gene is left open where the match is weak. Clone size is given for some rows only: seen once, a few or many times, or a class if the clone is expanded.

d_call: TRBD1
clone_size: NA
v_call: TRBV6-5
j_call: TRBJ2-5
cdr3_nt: TGTGCCAGCAGTTGGGGGACAGGGGGGTCGGAGACCCAGTACTTC
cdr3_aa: CASSWGTGGSETQYF

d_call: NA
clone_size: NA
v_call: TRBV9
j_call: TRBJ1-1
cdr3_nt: TGTGCCAGCAGCTCCCGACCACTACCATACACTGAAGCTTTCTTT
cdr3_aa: CASSSRPLPYTEAFF

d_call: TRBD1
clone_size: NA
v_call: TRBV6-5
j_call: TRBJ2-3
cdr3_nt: TGTGCCAGCAGTTTGACAGGGTCCACAGATACGCAGTATTTT
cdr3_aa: CASSLTGSTDTQYF

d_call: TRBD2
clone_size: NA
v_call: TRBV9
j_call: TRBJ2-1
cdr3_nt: TGTGCCAGCAGCCCACGGGGCGGGGGGGCTATGATTGAGCAGTTCTTC
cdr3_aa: CASSPRGGGAMIEQFF

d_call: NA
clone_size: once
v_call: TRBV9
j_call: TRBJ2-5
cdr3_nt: TGTGCCAGCAGCGTAGAGAACTCCTACGGGGAGACCCAGTACTTC
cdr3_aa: CASSVENSYGETQYF

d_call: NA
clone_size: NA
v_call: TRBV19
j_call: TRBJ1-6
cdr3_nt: TGTGCCAGTAGTGCATCCACGATGCAGGATTCACCCCTCCACTTT
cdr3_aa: CASSASTMQDSPLHF

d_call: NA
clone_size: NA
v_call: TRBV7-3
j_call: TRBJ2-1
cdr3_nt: TGTGCAAGTGGGTGGGGGACATACAATGAGCAGTTCTTC
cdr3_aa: CASGWGTYNEQFF

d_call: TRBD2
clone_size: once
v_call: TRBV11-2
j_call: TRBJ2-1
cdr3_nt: TGTGCCAGCAGCAACCCTAGCGGGAGGGTACAACGGGAGCAGTTCTTC
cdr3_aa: CASSNPSGRVQREQFF

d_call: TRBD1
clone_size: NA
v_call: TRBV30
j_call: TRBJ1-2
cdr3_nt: TGTGCCTGGTCACAGGGGAGAGATGGCTACACCTTC
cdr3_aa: CAWSQGRDGYTF

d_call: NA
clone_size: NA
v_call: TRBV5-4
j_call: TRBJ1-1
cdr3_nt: TGTGCCAGCAGCTCCAACTTTTGGGGCGGCACTGAAGCTTTCTTT
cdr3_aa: CASSSNFWGGTEAFF

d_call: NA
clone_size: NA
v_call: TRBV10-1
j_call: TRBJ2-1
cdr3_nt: TGCGCCAGCAGTGAGTCCCCCGGGAACAATGAGCAGTTCTTC
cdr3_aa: CASSESPGNNEQFF

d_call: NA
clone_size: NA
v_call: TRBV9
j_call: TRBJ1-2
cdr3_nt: TGTGCCAGCAGCCAACCAGGGGCTTACTATGGCTACACCTTC
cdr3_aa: CASSQPGAYYGYTF

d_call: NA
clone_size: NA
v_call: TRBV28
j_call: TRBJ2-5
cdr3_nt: TGTGCCAGCAGCCCAGCTGGGAGTTTCCAAGAGACCCAGTACTTC
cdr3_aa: CASSPAGSFQETQYF

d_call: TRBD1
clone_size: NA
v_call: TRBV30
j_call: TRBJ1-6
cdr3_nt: TGTGCCTGGAGTCTAGGACAGGGGCTTTACAATTCACCCCTCCACTTT
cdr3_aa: CAWSLGQGLYNSPLHF

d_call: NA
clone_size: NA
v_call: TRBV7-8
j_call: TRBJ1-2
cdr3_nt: TGTGCCAGCAGCTTGGACACTGGAGGCTACACCTTC
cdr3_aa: CASSLDTGGYTF

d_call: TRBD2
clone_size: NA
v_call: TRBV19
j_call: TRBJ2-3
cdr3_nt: TGTGCCAGTAGGCCCCTAGCGGGAGGCCCCGATACGCAGTATTTT
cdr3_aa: CASRPLAGGPDTQYF

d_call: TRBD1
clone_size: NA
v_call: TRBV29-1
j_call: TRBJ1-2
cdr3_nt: TGCAGCTGTGAGGACAGGGGTAACTATGGCTACACCTTC
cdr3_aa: CSCEDRGNYGYTF

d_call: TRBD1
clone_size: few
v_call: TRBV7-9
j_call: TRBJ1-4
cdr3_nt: TGTGCCAGCAGCCAGGACAGGGAGGGTGAAAAACTGTTTTTT
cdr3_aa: CASSQDREGEKLFF

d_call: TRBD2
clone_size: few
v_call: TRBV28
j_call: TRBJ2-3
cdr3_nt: TGTGCCAGCAGCCCCCCCGGGGGGGGTAGATATACGCAGTATTTT
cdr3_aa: CASSPPGGGRYTQYF

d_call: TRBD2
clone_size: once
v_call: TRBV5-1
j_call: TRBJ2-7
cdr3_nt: TGCGCCAGCAGCCCCCGCCAGAGGACTAGCGGAACCTACGAGCAGTACTTC
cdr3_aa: CASSPRQRTSGTYEQYF

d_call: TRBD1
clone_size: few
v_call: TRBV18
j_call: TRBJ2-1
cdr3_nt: TGTGCCAGCTCACCCCCAAGGGGGCGGGAGCAGTTCTTC
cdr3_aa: CASSPPRGREQFF

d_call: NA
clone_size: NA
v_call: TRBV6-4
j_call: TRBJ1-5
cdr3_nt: TGTGCCAGCAGTGACTCCCCTGAGCTGCCCCAGCATTTT
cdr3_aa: CASSDSPELPQHF

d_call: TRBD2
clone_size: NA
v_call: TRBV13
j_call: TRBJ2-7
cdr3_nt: TGTGCCAGCAGCTTAAAAGCGGGAGGGTTCTACGAGCAGTACTTC
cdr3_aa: CASSLKAGGFYEQYF

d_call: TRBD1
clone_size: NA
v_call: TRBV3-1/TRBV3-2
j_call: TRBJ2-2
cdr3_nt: TGTGCCAGCAGCAGACGCCTGACAGGGGGACCCCCCGGGGAGCTGTTTTTT
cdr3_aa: CASSRRLTGGPPGELFF

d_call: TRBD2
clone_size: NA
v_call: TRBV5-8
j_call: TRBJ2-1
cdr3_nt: TGTGCCAGCAGCTTGTACGCGGGGGGGCGAATTAGCTCCTACAATGAGCAGTTCTTC
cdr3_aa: CASSLYAGGRISSYNEQFF

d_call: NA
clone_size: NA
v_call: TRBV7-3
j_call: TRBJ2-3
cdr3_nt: TGTGCCAGCAGCTTAGAGGTTGGCACAGATACGCAGTATTTT
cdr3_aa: CASSLEVGTDTQYF

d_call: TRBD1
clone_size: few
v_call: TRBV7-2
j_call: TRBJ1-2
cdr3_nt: TGTGCCAGCAGCAAGGACAGGGGGCTCGGCTATGGCTACACCTTC
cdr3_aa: CASSKDRGLGYGYTF

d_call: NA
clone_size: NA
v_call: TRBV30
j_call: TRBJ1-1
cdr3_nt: TGTGCCTGGAGTGTGGGGTACAGGGACACTGAAGCTTTCTTT
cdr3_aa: CAWSVGYRDTEAFF

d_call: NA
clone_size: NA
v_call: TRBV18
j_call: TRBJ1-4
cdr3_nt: TGTGCCAGCTCACCACGCATGGTCGGGGGAACTAATGAAAAACTGTTTTTT
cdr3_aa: CASSPRMVGGTNEKLFF

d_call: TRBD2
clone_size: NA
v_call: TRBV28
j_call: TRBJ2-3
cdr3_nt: TGTGCCAGCAGCCTCCGGGACTACAGTAGTGATACGCAGTATTTT
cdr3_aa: CASSLRDYSSDTQYF

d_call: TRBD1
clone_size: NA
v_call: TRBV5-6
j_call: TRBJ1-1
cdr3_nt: TGTGCCAGCAGCTTGTATGACAGGGCGAATGAAGCTTTCTTT
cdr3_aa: CASSLYDRANEAFF

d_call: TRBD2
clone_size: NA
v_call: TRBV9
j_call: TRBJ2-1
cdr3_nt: TGTGCCAGCAGCGTAGTGGTAGCGGGAGATTACAATGAGCAGTTCTTC
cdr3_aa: CASSVVVAGDYNEQFF

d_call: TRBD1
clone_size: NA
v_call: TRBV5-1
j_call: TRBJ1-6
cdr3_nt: TGCGCCAGCAGCGCGGGACAGAGAGATTCACCCCTCCACTTT
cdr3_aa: CASSAGQRDSPLHF

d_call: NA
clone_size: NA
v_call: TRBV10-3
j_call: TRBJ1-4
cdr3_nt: TGTGCCATCAGTGCCCTAGTTTGGGAAAAACTGTTTTTT
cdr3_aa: CAISALVWEKLFF

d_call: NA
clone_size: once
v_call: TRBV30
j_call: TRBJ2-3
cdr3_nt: TGTGCCTGGAGAGGGGGGGTTGCCACAGATACGCAGTATTTT
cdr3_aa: CAWRGGVATDTQYF